These 18 T cell receptor beta chains were sequenced from one sample in a study of blood T cell repertoires in COVID-19. The table came from immunoSEQ multiplex PCR; TCRdb's copy has only in-frame clones and leaves some out. Of about 25,000 clones in the sample, 65% to 90% are singletons; the top ten hold under 2%. Sequenced material: peripheral blood. Source of these receptors: a man older than 75 with active or convalescent COVID-19.

V is TRBV5-1 and J is TRBJ1-2, with 9 bases aligning to TRBD1. The CDR3 is 14 residues long. J was trimmed by 6 bases and V by 4 bases; bases with no gene match: 7. The germline gives CDR1 SGHRS, CDR2 YFSETQ. This chain's CDR3 is CASSTGQGSDGYTF. In DNA, the CDR3 is TGCGCCAGCAGCACGGGACAGGGCTCGGATGGCTACACCTTC.

The chain employs TRBV2 and TRBJ2-3, with D perhaps TRBD2 (5 bases). This CDR3 region has 13 residues. Trimming left V 9 bases short and J 2 bases short, with 12 bases between. CDR1 is SNHLY and CDR2 is FYNNEI in the germline V gene. In nucleotides, the CDR3 is TGTGCCAGTTCAGCGGAGGTCACAGATACGCAGTATTTT. Translated, it gives CASSAEVTDTQYF.

V gene TRBV6-2 or TRBV6-3 combines with J gene TRBJ2-5, with 7 nucleotides matching TRBD2. The V gene's germline CDR1 is MNHEY and CDR2 SVGEGT. Unmatched junction bases numbered 4, after V lost 2 bases and J lost 1 base. The CDR3 extends over 15 amino acids. The CDR3 DNA reads TGTGCCAGCAGTTACGACGGGAGGCCCCAAGAGACCCAGTACTTC. Protein product: CASSYDGRPQETQYF.

This clone has just one count. The V call is TRBV10-2, the J call TRBJ1-4, with unresolved D. The germline gives CDR1 WSHSY, CDR2 SAAADI. The CDR3 length is 12 residues. V was shortened by 3 bases and J by 4 bases, with 3 bases between the two germline ends. As DNA, the CDR3 is TGCGCCAGCAGTGATAGTAATGAAAAACTGTTTTTT. Amino acid sequence: CASSDSNEKLFF.

The V call is TRBV5-1, the J call TRBJ2-7; TRBD1 is a possible D gene (5 bases). This CDR3 comprises 12 residues. V was trimmed by 3 bases and J by 4 bases, leaving 8 bases between them. Germline loops: CDR1 SGHRS, CDR2 YFSETQ. The CDR3 here is CASSYDSYEQYF. CDR3 DNA sequence: TGCGCCAGCAGCTATGACAGTTACGAGCAGTACTTC. Supplemented by reference TRBV5-1 and TRBJ2-7, the full variable domain reads KAGVTQTPRYLIKTRGQQVTLSCSPISGHRSVSWYQQTPGQGLQFLFEYFSETQRNKGNFPGRFSGRQFSNSRSEMNVSTLELGDSALYLCASSYDSYEQYFGPGTRLTVT.

The chain carries TRBV12-3 or TRBV12-4 and TRBJ2-5, with D uncertain. The CDR3 is 12 residues long. The V and J ends lost 7 bases and 0 bases respectively, with 6 bases between them. The chain's CDR3 is CASTLNQETQYF. CDR3 bases: TGTGCCAGCACCCTAAACCAAGAGACCCAGTACTTC.

CDR3 sequence reads: CSVGGLATNTGELFF. DNA for the CDR3: TGCAGCGTAGGGGGACTAGCGACGAACACCGGGGAGCTGTTTTTT. This chain connects TRBV29-1 to TRBJ2-2, with TRBD2 identical over 10 bases. CDR3 length: 15 amino acids. The V and J ends lost 6 bases and 0 bases, in that order; junction bases with no gene match: 4. CDR1 and CDR2 (germline): SQVTM, ANQGSEA.

The chain recombines TRBV13 with TRBJ2-7; TRBD1 might be the D (6 bases). The germline V gene has CDR1 PRHDT and CDR2 FYEKMQ (reference sequence). V shed 7 bases and J shed 0 bases, with 22 bases lying between them. The CDR3 covers 17 residues. The CDR3 DNA reads TGTGCCAGCACCATAGGGGGTCGAGGGAGTATCTCCTACGAGCAGTACTTC. This gives the protein CASTIGGRGSISYEQYF.

This chain connects TRBV27 to TRBJ2-3; perhaps TRBD1 as D (7 bases). V was trimmed by 3 bases and J by 4 bases, leaving 14 bases between them. Germline V gene lookup returns CDR1 MNHEY and CDR2 SMNVEV (reference sequence). This CDR3 region has 15 residues. The CDR3 nucleotides are TGTGCCAGCAGTTTTAGGACAGGAGGGGCAGATACGCAGTATTTT. This sequence encodes CASSFRTGGADTQYF.

The genes are TRBV11-2 and TRBJ2-1; TRBD2 matches 9 bases. The CDR3 covers 18 residues. The V segment lost 5 bases and the J segment 8 bases; nucleotides outside the gene matches: 19. Germline V gene lookup returns CDR1 SGHAT and CDR2 FQNNGV. The CDR3, as DNA: TGTGCCAGCAGCCACCTTATGCGGGGGGGCTATTCAGGCCATGAGCAGTTCTTC. Protein: CASSHLMRGGYSGHEQFF.

CDR3 region: CASSREKSNQPQHF. Written as DNA, the CDR3 is TGTGCCAGCAGTAGAGAGAAAAGCAATCAGCCCCAGCATTTT. The chain is built from TRBV27 and TRBJ1-5; D ambiguous. V was cut by 5 bases and J by 1 base, with 9 bases left in between. From germline, CDR1 is MNHEY and CDR2 SMNVEV (reference sequence). The CDR3 runs 14 residues.

The CDR3 bases are TGTGCCAGCAGCTTAGGGAGCGGGGGGTTTCCAGAGACCCAGTACTTC. Encoded protein: CASSLGSGGFPETQYF. This rearrangement joins TRBV11-2 to TRBJ2-5; 9 nucleotides match TRBD2. Losses at the gene ends were 1 base for V and 4 bases for J; bases not matched to a gene: 7. Looked up from germline, CDR1 is SGHAT and CDR2 is FQNNGV. The CDR3 totals 16 residues.

This rearrangement joins TRBV6-5 to TRBJ2-2; D is perhaps TRBD1 (6 bases). Trimming cost V 2 bases and J 6 bases, with 7 bases left between them. The CDR3 extends over 13 amino acids. Germline assignment: CDR1 MNHEY and CDR2 SVGAGI. CDR3 region: CASSYNRAGELFF. In nucleotides, the CDR3 is TGTGCCAGCAGTTACAACAGGGCCGGGGAGCTGTTTTTT.

This clone qualifies as medium-sized. The V gene is TRBV5-6, the J gene TRBJ1-4, with D maybe TRBD1 (6 bases). Trimming took 6 bases from V and 6 from J, leaving 15 bases between them. Germline V gives CDR1 SGHDT, CDR2 YYEEEE. The CDR3 loop spans 14 amino acids. The CDR3 DNA reads as TGTGCCAGCATCTTAGGGGGTGGAGATGAAAAACTGTTTTTT. Protein sequence: CASILGGGDEKLFF.

V is TRBV18 and J is TRBJ1-1, with D possibly TRBD1 on 6 matching bases. Trimming pared 1 base from V and 2 bases from J, leaving 17 bases between. Germline CDR1 is KGHSH and CDR2 is LQKENI. The CDR3 extends over 17 amino acids. CDR3 in DNA: TGTGCCAGCTCACCACAGAGTACCGGGACACGTAACACTGAAGCTTTCTTT. Translating it yields CASSPQSTGTRNTEAFF.

The chain recombines TRBV11-2 with TRBJ2-1; TRBD2 agrees at 14 bases. The length of the CDR3 is 17 residues. Germline CDR1 is SGHAT and CDR2 is FQNNGV. V lost 6 bases, J lost 0 bases, and 4 bases stayed unmatched. The CDR3 sequence is CASRRLAGGDSYNEQFF. Here the CDR3 DNA reads TGTGCCAGCAGACGACTAGCGGGAGGGGACTCCTACAATGAGCAGTTCTTC.

The V gene is TRBV15, the J gene TRBJ2-7; possible D gene TRBD2, 5 bases. The ends were cut back, 5 bases at V and 7 bases at J, with 9 bases in the middle. Looked up from germline, CDR1 is LNHNV and CDR2 is YYDKDF (reference sequence). The CDR3 is 11 amino acids. The DNA of the CDR3 is TGTGCCACCAGCGAAACGGGGGAGCAGTACTTC. Protein: CATSETGEQYF.

V usage is TRBV5-4 and J usage is TRBJ2-5, with D perhaps matching TRBD2 (6 bases). The V end was cut by 3 bases, the J end by 2 bases, with 14 bases between. This CDR3 contains 15 residues. Per germline, CDR1 SGHNT and CDR2 YYREEE (reference sequence). The CDR3: CASSSRRGAQETQYF. The DNA of the CDR3 is TGTGCCAGCAGCTCTCGGCGGGGAGCTCAAGAGACCCAGTACTTC.